A selection of T cell receptor beta chains follows, all from one sample in a study of cytomegalovirus exposure and HLA in healthy donors. Some clones are missing from TCRdb's copy, which holds only in-frame ones; the method was immunoSEQ multiplex PCR. The table shows more than 100,000 clones, with roughly three fifths occurring only once. Sequencing was performed on PBMCs. The receptors derive from a woman in her forties in good health and CMV-seronegative. Each CDR3 is given without its conserved first and last residue. The size of a clone is reported for some rows only, either as once, few or many, or as a class for expanded clones.

v_gene: TRBV30
abundance: .
j_gene: TRBJ1-2
CDR3aa: AWAQGYGYT

v_gene: TRBV27
abundance: .
j_gene: TRBJ1-1
CDR3aa: ASGDNRGGTEAF

v_gene: TRBV7-9
abundance: .
j_gene: TRBJ2-1
CDR3aa: ASSYPDRDNEQF

v_gene: TRBV27
abundance: few
j_gene: TRBJ2-2
CDR3aa: ASSFVFYGDTGELF

v_gene: TRBV28
abundance: few
j_gene: TRBJ2-7
CDR3aa: ASSPPGLAGVASYEQY

v_gene: TRBV4-2
abundance: .
j_gene: TRBJ2-2
CDR3aa: ASSPLPSWIENTGELF

v_gene: TRBV6-1
abundance: .
j_gene: TRBJ1-4
CDR3aa: ASSEQQANEKLF

v_gene: TRBV30
abundance: .
j_gene: TRBJ1-5
CDR3aa: AWSRIGADQPQH

v_gene: TRBV12-5
abundance: .
j_gene: TRBJ1-2
CDR3aa: ASAPGSTGHYGYT

v_gene: TRBV29-1
abundance: .
j_gene: TRBJ2-1
CDR3aa: SVFQGVYNEQF

v_gene: TRBV14
abundance: .
j_gene: TRBJ2-2
CDR3aa: ASSQAGQGATTGELF

v_gene: TRBV2
abundance: once
j_gene: TRBJ1-1
CDR3aa: ASSERRAF

v_gene: TRBV19
abundance: .
j_gene: TRBJ1-5
CDR3aa: ASSISFGPAGGQPQH

v_gene: TRBV7-2
abundance: once
j_gene: TRBJ1-2
CDR3aa: ASSLGQGKNGYT

v_gene: TRBV10-3
abundance: .
j_gene: TRBJ1-1
CDR3aa: AISESTGATEAF

v_gene: TRBV6-6
abundance: .
j_gene: TRBJ2-2
CDR3aa: ASRAGGNTGELF

v_gene: TRBV7-3
abundance: .
j_gene: TRBJ2-2
CDR3aa: ASSQKAQSGNTGELF

v_gene: TRBV11-2
abundance: .
j_gene: TRBJ2-5
CDR3aa: ASSFRVYGGPQETQY

v_gene: TRBV27
abundance: .
j_gene: TRBJ2-1
CDR3aa: ASWGRDRANEQF

v_gene: TRBV4-1
abundance: .
j_gene: TRBJ2-3
CDR3aa: ASSQSLAGGHADTQY

v_gene: TRBV5-6
abundance: .
j_gene: TRBJ2-5
CDR3aa: ASSLTSGGQETQY

v_gene: TRBV7-2
abundance: once
j_gene: TRBJ2-7
CDR3aa: ASAPLPLAGVVEQY

v_gene: TRBV7-2
abundance: .
j_gene: TRBJ1-4
CDR3aa: ASSPGQGREKLF

v_gene: TRBV18
abundance: .
j_gene: TRBJ1-2
CDR3aa: ASSPGLGDYGYT

v_gene: TRBV19
abundance: .
j_gene: TRBJ2-5
CDR3aa: ASSPSASGGLTQY

v_gene: TRBV4-2
abundance: few
j_gene: TRBJ2-5
CDR3aa: ASSQDGERGGGETQY

v_gene: TRBV7-3
abundance: .
j_gene: TRBJ2-7
CDR3aa: ASSFGGGNYEQY

v_gene: TRBV27
abundance: .
j_gene: TRBJ1-1
CDR3aa: ASSPTVSTGAEAF

v_gene: TRBV11-2
abundance: few
j_gene: TRBJ1-4
CDR3aa: ASSDRGTWYATNEKLF

v_gene: TRBV2
abundance: .
j_gene: TRBJ1-2
CDR3aa: ASSEDSKGGYT

v_gene: TRBV19
abundance: once
j_gene: TRBJ1-1
CDR3aa: ASRSRDRGQNTEAF

v_gene: TRBV7-9
abundance: .
j_gene: TRBJ2-3
CDR3aa: ASSFSTSGGTDTQY

v_gene: TRBV18
abundance: .
j_gene: TRBJ2-7
CDR3aa: ASSPNNGGLYEQY

v_gene: TRBV2
abundance: few
j_gene: TRBJ1-2
CDR3aa: ASSPGLGRLGYGYT

v_gene: TRBV28
abundance: .
j_gene: TRBJ1-2
CDR3aa: ASIGQGRNYGYT

v_gene: TRBV18
abundance: .
j_gene: TRBJ1-1
CDR3aa: ASSPRQRSTDTEAF

v_gene: TRBV4-1
abundance: few
j_gene: TRBJ1-1
CDR3aa: ASSQTGGMQAF

v_gene: TRBV27
abundance: .
j_gene: TRBJ2-7
CDR3aa: ASSPQGTAEQY

v_gene: TRBV12-5
abundance: few
j_gene: TRBJ2-1
CDR3aa: ASGFLIGGPSYNEQF

v_gene: TRBV14
abundance: .
j_gene: TRBJ2-6
CDR3aa: ASRAKQTLGANVLT